This TCR beta chain was obtained from a study of OX40 agonist ivuxolimab in advanced cancers. Between the trimmed V and J ends, which lost 2 bases and 2 bases, there was a span of 5 bases. This CDR3 contains 13 residues. Germline loops: CDR1 MNHEY, CDR2 SVGAGI. The repertoire was sequenced with immunoSEQ multiplex PCR; TCRdb's copy has only in-frame clones and lacks some. The sample consists of roughly 61,000 clones, approximately 91% of them appearing once. Autoimmune disease history or systemic immunosuppression meant exclusion. The sample consisted of CD4+ or CD8+ T cells sorted from blood, taken in a trial of the OX40 agonist ivuxolimab. The V gene is TRBV6-5, the J gene TRBJ2-3; no firm D call. The origin of this receptor is an adult with an advanced solid tumor such as melanoma, head and neck, liver or kidney cancer. The CDR3 nucleotides are TGTGCCAGCAGTTACGTAGACACAGATACGCAGTATTTT. Amino acid sequence: CASSYVDTDTQYF.